The TCR beta chain under discussion was sequenced for a study of technical replicates of blood from several donors. Profiling relied on immunoSEQ multiplex PCR, and the TCRdb table lists in-frame clones only, not all of them. The sample has approximately 49,000 clones, 92% seen once. The CDR3 has 17 residues. V was pared by 7 bases and J by 0 bases, with 18 bases between. Germline lookup yields CDR1 LGHNT and CDR2 FRNRAP. This clone appeared a few times. This chain joins TRBV12-5 and TRBJ2-2; D may be TRBD2 (6 bases). The sample consisted of PBMCs. This clonotype originated in a human donor in good health. Some clones in this sample may be carry-over from other donors' samples. The CDR3: CASAPRPAGTNTGELFF. As DNA, the CDR3 is TGTGCTAGTGCTCCCCGGCCGGCGGGAACGAACACCGGGGAGCTGTTTTTT.